The next 5 T cell receptor beta chains were all read from a single sample in a study of shared clonotypes between healthy human individuals (TCRdb year 2020). The receptor library was made with the immunoSEQ multiplex PCR assay. The table was pulled from immuneACCESS by TCRdb, which kept in-frame rearrangements only. Such tables lose some clones; where checked, under half of the loss comes from unresolved V genes, and the rest has no known cause. The sample table records hundreds of thousands of clones; 75% to 85% of these occur just once. The ten largest clonotypes hold over 10% of the sample. Sequencing input: PBMCs. These receptor sequences come from a woman in her 40s in good health. Some clones in this sample may be carry-over from other donors' samples.

Regarding this clone: This may be a read error, as it is one base from a much larger clone. The chain joins TRBV7-2 to TRBJ1-1; a possible D gene is TRBD1 (5 bases). Germline V gives CDR1 SGHTA, CDR2 FQGNSA. The CDR3 contains 13 residues. The V and J ends lost 1 base and 4 bases respectively, with 7 bases between them. CDR3 DNA: TGTGCCAGCAGCTTAGATGGGGGCACTGAAGCTTTCTTT. It specifies CASSLDGGTEAFF.

The chain joins TRBV27 to TRBJ2-3; 10 nucleotides align to TRBD2. The CDR3 has 18 amino acids. The trim removed 2 bases at V and 6 bases at J, leaving 14 bases unmatched. Germline V lookup: CDR1 MNHEY, CDR2 SMNVEV (reference sequence). The CDR3 nucleotides are TGTGCCAGCAGTTTACCAATTTCAGTGCTAGCGGGAGTGGATACGCAGTATTTT. This codes for CASSLPISVLAGVDTQYF.

Remarks on this clone: No DNA is shown, since the ends of the CDR3 on it are uncertain; the CDR3 is the one TCRdb lists. This chain links TRBV11-3 with TRBJ1-1; the table's D call TRBD1 went unverified against the DNA. Germline assignment: CDR1 SGHNT and CDR2 YENEEA. Ends included, the CDR3 has 20 residues. CDR3 residues: CASSLVLDRVNTEAFFSLRF.

V is TRBV6-1 and J is TRBJ2-7; 8 nucleotides match TRBD1. Trimming cost V 7 bases and J 3 bases; bases outside gene matches: 2. The CDR3 spans 12 residues. Germline lookup yields CDR1 MNHNS and CDR2 SASEGT. The CDR3 loop is CASTGGLYEQYF. In DNA, the CDR3 is TGTGCCAGCACAGGGGGCCTCTACGAGCAGTACTTC.

The chain joins TRBV6-6 to TRBJ1-5, with D uncertain. Germline V lookup: CDR1 MNHNY, CDR2 SVGAGI (reference sequence). The V end lost 4 bases, the J end lost 6 bases, and 19 bases lay between the germline ends. The CDR3 extends over 16 amino acids. CDR3 protein: CASSSLLGLTGQPQHF. The CDR3 DNA reads as TGTGCCAGCAGTTCCCTGCTAGGGCTTACGGGTCAGCCCCAGCATTTT.